This T cell receptor (beta chain) comes out of a study of response to subunit inactivated influenza vaccine. Whole-study findings and limits: It was the authors' suggestion that each seasonal influenza vaccination recruits few new T cells.

Remarks on this clonotype: Its antigen is unidentified.

TCRdb recomputed calls from the RT-PCR reads with MiXCR, one row per CDR3 protein. The table lists hundreds of thousands of distinct CDR3 sequences, approximately 14% of them singletons. Material: PBMCs from blood, obtained about 11 days after vaccination. The receptor was isolated from a man aged 45-65 years who received an inactivated influenza vaccine.

CDR3 DNA sequence: TGTGCCAGCAGTTTAGCGCTAACCAGGGTTCGCTCCTACGAGCAGTACTTC. This sequence encodes CASSLALTRVRSYEQYF. The chain carries TRBV12-3 or TRBV12-4 and TRBJ2-7, with D maybe TRBD1 (5 bases). V was pared by 0 bases and J by 0 bases, with 15 bases between. The CDR3 covers 17 residues.